The source of this TCR beta chain is a study of T cells in Graves' hyperthyroidism and ophthalmopathy. Study-level findings and limits: Clonotypes that were expanded in thyroid above 0.001 mostly appeared in blood too.

Amplification of TCR beta CDR3 regions used RNA as the template. A first-round RT-PCR of the TCR CDR3 used the HTBI primer set. TCRdb ran MiXCR on the multiplex PCR reads and lists one entry per CDR3 protein. The data show under 350,000 distinct CDR3 sequences, about 25% seen once. This clonotype was found many times. Its target is unknown. Hyperthyroidism patients were newly diagnosed, had disease duration under 2 months, and were aged 18 to 65 years. Patients were excluded because of uncontrolled infection, other autoimmune disease, pregnancy or lactation. The PBMCs were sourced from fresh peripheral blood (approximately 9.6 ml). This CDR3 spans 14 amino acids. V lost 7 bases to trimming and J lost 1 base, with 13 bases between them.

This receptor was taken from a man aged 35 to 55 with Graves' hyperthyroidism that later progressed to Graves' ophthalmopathy. The chain combines TRBV12-3 or TRBV12-4 with TRBJ1-1; maybe TRBD1 (5 bases). The sequenced material came from blood. CDR3 protein: CASTPTATNTEAFF. As DNA, the CDR3 is TGTGCCAGCACCCCGACAGCCACGAACACTGAAGCTTTCTTT.